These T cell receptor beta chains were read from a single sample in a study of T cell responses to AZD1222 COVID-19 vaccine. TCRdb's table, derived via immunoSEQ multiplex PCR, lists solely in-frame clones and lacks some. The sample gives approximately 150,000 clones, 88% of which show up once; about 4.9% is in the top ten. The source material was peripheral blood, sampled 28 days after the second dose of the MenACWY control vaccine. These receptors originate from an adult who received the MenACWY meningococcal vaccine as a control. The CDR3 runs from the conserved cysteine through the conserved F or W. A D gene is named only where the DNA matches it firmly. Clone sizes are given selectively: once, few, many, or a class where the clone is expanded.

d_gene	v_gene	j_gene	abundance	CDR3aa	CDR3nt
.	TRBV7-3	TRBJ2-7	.	CASSLSEGYEQYF	TGTGCCAGCAGCTTATCGGAGGGCTACGAGCAGTACTTC
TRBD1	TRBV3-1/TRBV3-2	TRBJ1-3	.	CASSQTTGRTSGNTIYF	TGTGCCAGCAGCCAGACGACAGGGAGGACGTCTGGAAACACCATATATTTT
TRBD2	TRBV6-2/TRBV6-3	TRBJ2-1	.	CASSLAGHPLYNEQFF	TGTGCCAGCAGCCTAGCGGGCCACCCACTTTACAATGAGCAGTTCTTC
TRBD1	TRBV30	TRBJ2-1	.	CAWSNQGVSYNEQFF	TGTGCCTGGAGTAACCAGGGGGTGTCCTACAATGAGCAGTTCTTC
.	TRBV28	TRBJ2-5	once	CASSGGHETQYF	TGTGCCAGCAGTGGGGGGCATGAGACCCAGTACTTC
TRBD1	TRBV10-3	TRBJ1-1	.	CAISDGQGMNTEAFF	TGTGCCATCAGCGACGGACAGGGGATGAACACTGAAGCTTTCTTT
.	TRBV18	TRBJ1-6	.	CASSPVRANSPLHF	TGTGCCAGCTCACCAGTCAGGGCCAATTCACCCCTCCACTTT
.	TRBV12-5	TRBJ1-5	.	CASGPGQGPNQAQHF	TGTGCTAGTGGTCCGGGGCAGGGGCCCAATCAGGCCCAGCATTTT
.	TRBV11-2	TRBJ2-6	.	CASSLVWAGANVLTF	TGTGCCAGCAGCTTAGTCTGGGCTGGGGCCAACGTCCTGACTTTC
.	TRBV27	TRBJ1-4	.	CASRGGSFF	TGTGCCAGCAGGGGCGGGAGTTTTTTT
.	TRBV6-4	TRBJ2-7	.	CASSPDRSSYEQYF	TGTGCCAGCAGTCCCGACAGGTCTTCCTACGAGCAGTACTTC
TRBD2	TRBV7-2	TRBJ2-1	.	CASERGGSRNEQFF	TGTGCCAGCGAGCGGGGGGGCTCTCGAAATGAGCAGTTCTTC
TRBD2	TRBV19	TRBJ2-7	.	CASSMYSGRNEQYF	TGTGCCAGTAGTATGTACAGCGGGAGAAACGAGCAGTACTTC
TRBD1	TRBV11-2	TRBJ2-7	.	CASSNPRDRGHEQYF	TGTGCCAGCAGCAACCCCCGGGACAGGGGCCACGAGCAGTACTTC
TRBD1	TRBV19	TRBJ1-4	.	CASREGTGGNEKLFF	TGTGCCAGTAGAGAAGGGACAGGGGGCAATGAAAAACTGTTTTTT
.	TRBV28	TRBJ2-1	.	CASTPAGRSYNEQFF	TGTGCCAGCACCCCGGCCGGGCGGTCCTACAATGAGCAGTTCTTC
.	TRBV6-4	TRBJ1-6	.	CASSDRNYNSPLHF	TGTGCCAGCAGCGACAGGAACTATAATTCACCCCTCCACTTT
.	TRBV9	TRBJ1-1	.	CASSYDPGDTEAFF	TGTGCCAGCAGCTACGACCCGGGGGACACTGAAGCTTTCTTT
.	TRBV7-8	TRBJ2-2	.	CASSRDMAGPGELFF	TGTGCCAGCAGCCGAGACATGGCTGGCCCCGGGGAGCTGTTTTTT
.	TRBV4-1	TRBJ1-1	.	CASSQGIGQRDTEAFF	TGCGCCAGCAGCCAAGGGATCGGGCAGCGGGACACTGAAGCTTTCTTT
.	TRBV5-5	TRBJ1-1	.	CASSLRVPTEAFF	TGTGCCAGCAGCCTCAGGGTGCCCACTGAAGCTTTCTTT
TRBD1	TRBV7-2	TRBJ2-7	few	CASSLGQGVTGEQYF	TGTGCCAGCAGCTTGGGACAGGGGGTGACGGGCGAGCAGTACTTC
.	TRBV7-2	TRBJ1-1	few	CASSLASRPNTEAFF	TGTGCCAGCAGCTTAGCGTCCCGACCGAACACTGAAGCTTTCTTT
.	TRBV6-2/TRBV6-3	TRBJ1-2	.	CASSPTGASFLYGYTF	TGTGCCAGCAGCCCTACCGGGGCCAGCTTCCTCTATGGCTACACCTTC
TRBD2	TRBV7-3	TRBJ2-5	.	CASRLLAGGSQETQYF	TGTGCCAGCAGGTTACTAGCGGGAGGTTCCCAAGAGACCCAGTACTTC
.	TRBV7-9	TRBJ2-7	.	CASSLTQGGFYEQYF	TGTGCCAGCAGCTTAACACAGGGCGGGTTTTACGAGCAGTACTTC
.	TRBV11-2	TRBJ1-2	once	CASSPTGVYGYTF	TGTGCCAGCAGTCCAACAGGAGTCTATGGCTACACCTTC
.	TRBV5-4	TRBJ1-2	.	CASSLGTDGDYGYTF	TGTGCCAGCAGCTTGGGGACTGATGGGGACTATGGCTACACCTTC
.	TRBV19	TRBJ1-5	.	CASLRGAGQPQHF	TGTGCCAGCCTGCGGGGGGCCGGTCAGCCCCAGCATTTT
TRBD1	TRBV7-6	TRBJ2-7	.	CASSWEWTGGYEQYF	TGTGCCAGCAGCTGGGAGTGGACAGGGGGGTACGAGCAGTACTTC
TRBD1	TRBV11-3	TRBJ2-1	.	CASSLAGQFSYNEQFF	TGTGCCAGCAGCTTAGCGGGACAGTTCTCCTACAATGAGCAGTTCTTC
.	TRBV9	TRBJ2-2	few	CASSVAGGIGELFF	TGTGCCAGCAGCGTAGCGGGGGGCATCGGGGAGCTGTTTTTT
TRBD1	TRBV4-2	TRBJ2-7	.	CASSPRQGAPYEQYF	TGTGCCAGCAGCCCCAGACAGGGGGCCCCCTACGAGCAGTACTTC
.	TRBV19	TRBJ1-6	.	CASSIYGEVNSPLHF	TGTGCCAGTAGTATTTACGGGGAGGTTAATTCACCCCTCCACTTT
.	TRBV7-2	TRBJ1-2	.	CAQTPDSAANYGYTF	TGTGCTCAAACCCCTGACAGCGCAGCTAACTATGGCTACACCTTC
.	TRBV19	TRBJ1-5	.	CASSISGGGQPQHF	TGTGCCAGTAGTATTTCCGGGGGCGGTCAGCCCCAGCATTTT
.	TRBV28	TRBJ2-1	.	CASHEGGDNEQFF	TGTGCCAGCCACGAAGGGGGGGACAATGAGCAGTTCTTC
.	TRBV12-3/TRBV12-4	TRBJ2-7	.	CASSLIGEQYF	TGTGCCAGCAGTTTAATCGGGGAGCAGTACTTC
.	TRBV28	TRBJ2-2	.	CASSFRTTNTGELFF	TGTGCCAGCAGTTTCAGGACTACAAACACCGGGGAGCTGTTTTTT
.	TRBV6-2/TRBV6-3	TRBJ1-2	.	CASIPGPNYGYTF	TGTGCCAGCATCCCGGGACCTAACTATGGCTACACCTTC
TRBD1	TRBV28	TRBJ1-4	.	CASSPPTGGNEKLFF	TGTGCCAGCAGCCCACCGACAGGGGGGAATGAAAAACTGTTTTTT
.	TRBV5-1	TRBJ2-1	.	CASSLAPGASNEQFF	TGCGCCAGCAGCTTGGCCCCAGGGGCAAGCAATGAGCAGTTCTTC